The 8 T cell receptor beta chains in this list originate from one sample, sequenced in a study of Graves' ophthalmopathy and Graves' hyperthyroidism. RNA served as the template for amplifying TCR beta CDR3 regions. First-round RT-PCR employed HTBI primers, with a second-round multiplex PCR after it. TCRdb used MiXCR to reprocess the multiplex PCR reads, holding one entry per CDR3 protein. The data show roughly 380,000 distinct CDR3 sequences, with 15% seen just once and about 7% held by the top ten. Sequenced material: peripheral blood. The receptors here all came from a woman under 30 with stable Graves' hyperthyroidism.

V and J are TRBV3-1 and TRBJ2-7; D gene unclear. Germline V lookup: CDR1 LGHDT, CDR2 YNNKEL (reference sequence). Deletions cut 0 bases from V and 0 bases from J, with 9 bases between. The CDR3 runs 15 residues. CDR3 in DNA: TGTGCCAGCAGCCAAGACTGGGATACCTCCTACGAGCAGTACTTC. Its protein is CASSQDWDTSYEQYF.

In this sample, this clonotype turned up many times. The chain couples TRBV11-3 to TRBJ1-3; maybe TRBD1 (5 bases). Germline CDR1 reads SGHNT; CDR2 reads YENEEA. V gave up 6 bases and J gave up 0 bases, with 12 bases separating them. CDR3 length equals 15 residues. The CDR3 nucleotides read TGTGCCAGCAGGAGGGGCCTTAGCTCTGGAAACACCATATATTTT. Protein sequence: CASRRGLSSGNTIYF.

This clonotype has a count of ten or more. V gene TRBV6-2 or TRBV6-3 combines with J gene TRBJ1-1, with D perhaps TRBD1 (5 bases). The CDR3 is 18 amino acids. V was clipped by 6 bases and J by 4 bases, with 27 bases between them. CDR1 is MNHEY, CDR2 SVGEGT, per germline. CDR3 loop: CASSHGGFRVGFLTEAFF. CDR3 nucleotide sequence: TGTGCCAGCAGCCACGGTGGGTTCAGGGTTGGGTTTCTCACTGAAGCTTTCTTT.

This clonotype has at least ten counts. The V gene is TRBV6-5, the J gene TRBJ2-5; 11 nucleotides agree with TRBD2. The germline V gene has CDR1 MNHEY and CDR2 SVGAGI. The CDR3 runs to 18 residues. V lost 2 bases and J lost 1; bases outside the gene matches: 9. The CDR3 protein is CASSYLGASGGIQETQYF. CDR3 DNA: TGTGCCAGCAGTTACCTGGGGGCTAGCGGGGGGATCCAAGAGACCCAGTACTTC.

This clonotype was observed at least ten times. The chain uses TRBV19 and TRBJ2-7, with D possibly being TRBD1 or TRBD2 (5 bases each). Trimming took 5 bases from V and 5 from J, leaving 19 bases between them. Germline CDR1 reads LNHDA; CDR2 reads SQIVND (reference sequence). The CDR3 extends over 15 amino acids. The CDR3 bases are TGTGCCAGTAGTTTATCGAGGGGATCTCGGGACGAGCAGTACTTC. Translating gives CASSLSRGSRDEQYF.

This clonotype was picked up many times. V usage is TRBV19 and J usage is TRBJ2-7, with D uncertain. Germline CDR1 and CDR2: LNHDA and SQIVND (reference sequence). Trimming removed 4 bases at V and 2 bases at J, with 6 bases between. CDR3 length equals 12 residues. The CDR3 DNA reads TGTGCCAGTAGTACCTTACCCTACGAGCAGTACTTC. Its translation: CASSTLPYEQYF.

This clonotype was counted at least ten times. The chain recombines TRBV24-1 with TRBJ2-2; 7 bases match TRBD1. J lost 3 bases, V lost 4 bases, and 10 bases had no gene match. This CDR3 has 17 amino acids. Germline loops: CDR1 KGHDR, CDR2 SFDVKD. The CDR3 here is CATSEPDRVGDTGELFF. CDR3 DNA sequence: TGTGCCACCAGTGAACCCGACAGGGTTGGAGACACCGGGGAGCTGTTTTTT.

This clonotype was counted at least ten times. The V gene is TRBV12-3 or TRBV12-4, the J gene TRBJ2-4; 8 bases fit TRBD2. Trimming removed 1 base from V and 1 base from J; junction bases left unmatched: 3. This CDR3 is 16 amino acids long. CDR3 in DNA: TGTGCCAGCAGTTTAGGAAGCGGGGGTGCCAAAAACATTCAGTACTTC. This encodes CASSLGSGGAKNIQYF.